A selection of T cell receptor beta chains follows, all from one sample in a study of blood T cell repertoires in COVID-19. Here immunoSEQ multiplex PCR was the method, and the copy in TCRdb shows in-frame clones only, minus some. The sample contains under 85,000 clones, more than 80% of which appear only once. Material: peripheral blood. Receptors originate from a man between 45 and 60 years old with COVID-19, enrolled during active disease. The conserved cysteine and the conserved F or W are not part of the CDR3 here. Fields, in order: V gene, J gene, CDR3 protein.

v_call: TRBV5-1
j_call: TRBJ2-5
cdr3_aa: ASRFGTSETQY

v_call: TRBV3-1/TRBV3-2
j_call: TRBJ2-1
cdr3_aa: ASSLAEDEQF

v_call: TRBV5-4
j_call: TRBJ1-4
cdr3_aa: ASSLDVVGQEKLF

v_call: TRBV11-1
j_call: TRBJ1-6
cdr3_aa: ASSVRQGLDSPLH

v_call: TRBV2
j_call: TRBJ2-7
cdr3_aa: ASSQPGQGEPSYEQY

v_call: TRBV3-1/TRBV3-2
j_call: TRBJ2-1
cdr3_aa: ASSQDRGRGPGDEQF

v_call: TRBV29-1
j_call: TRBJ1-2
cdr3_aa: SVDSQGGYGYT

v_call: TRBV7-6
j_call: TRBJ2-4
cdr3_aa: ASSADPGHYQNLAKNIQY

v_call: TRBV7-3
j_call: TRBJ2-1
cdr3_aa: ASSFGTGGHEQF

v_call: TRBV19
j_call: TRBJ2-2
cdr3_aa: ASRRQGDTGELF

v_call: TRBV6-2/TRBV6-3
j_call: TRBJ2-7
cdr3_aa: ASSYGQTYEQY

v_call: TRBV6-2/TRBV6-3
j_call: TRBJ2-3
cdr3_aa: ASSYGTGRITDTQY

v_call: TRBV12-3/TRBV12-4
j_call: TRBJ1-6
cdr3_aa: ASCRAGNSPLH

v_call: TRBV28
j_call: TRBJ2-5
cdr3_aa: ASSLRRQGFQETQY

v_call: TRBV4-3
j_call: TRBJ2-5
cdr3_aa: ASSPSARAGGETQY

v_call: TRBV7-8
j_call: TRBJ1-1
cdr3_aa: ASFGERDTEAF

v_call: TRBV11-2
j_call: TRBJ1-1
cdr3_aa: ASSPRTGFILTEAF

v_call: TRBV5-6
j_call: TRBJ1-6
cdr3_aa: ASSSTGVNSPLH

v_call: TRBV30
j_call: TRBJ2-3
cdr3_aa: AWSQGTRVTQY

v_call: TRBV3-1/TRBV3-2
j_call: TRBJ2-3
cdr3_aa: ASSPSDNWSTDTQY

v_call: TRBV21-1
j_call: TRBJ1-2
cdr3_aa: AQPRGIGYGYT

v_call: TRBV5-4
j_call: TRBJ2-7
cdr3_aa: ASSEGQATYEQY

v_call: TRBV5-5
j_call: TRBJ2-7
cdr3_aa: ASSLGTGPYEQY

v_call: TRBV7-3
j_call: TRBJ2-1
cdr3_aa: ASSLTLAGGYNEQF

v_call: TRBV4-1
j_call: TRBJ1-6
cdr3_aa: ASSQDPGTGYNSPLH

v_call: TRBV6-1
j_call: TRBJ1-2
cdr3_aa: ASSEYPGRHGYT

v_call: TRBV5-1
j_call: TRBJ2-7
cdr3_aa: ASSGTGGGSYEQY

v_call: TRBV19
j_call: TRBJ2-2
cdr3_aa: ASSIRSGQGTGELF

v_call: TRBV7-8
j_call: TRBJ1-5
cdr3_aa: ASSLQSLSNQPQH

v_call: TRBV2
j_call: TRBJ1-1
cdr3_aa: AGTLKQGAGAF

v_call: TRBV19
j_call: TRBJ1-3
cdr3_aa: ATGTGMSGNTIY

v_call: TRBV6-5
j_call: TRBJ1-2
cdr3_aa: ASSIRDTNYGYT

v_call: TRBV4-1
j_call: TRBJ2-3
cdr3_aa: ASSPTDAKDTQY

v_call: TRBV6-5
j_call: TRBJ2-2
cdr3_aa: ASSRRGQNTGELF

v_call: TRBV3-1/TRBV3-2
j_call: TRBJ2-3
cdr3_aa: ASSGPRTGSTDTQY

v_call: TRBV6-2/TRBV6-3
j_call: TRBJ1-2
cdr3_aa: ASSYIEQGRGYT

v_call: TRBV4-2
j_call: TRBJ2-1
cdr3_aa: ASSQTPGQGDNEQF

v_call: TRBV10-1
j_call: TRBJ2-2
cdr3_aa: ASSHGTSGTGELF

v_call: TRBV5-1
j_call: TRBJ2-5
cdr3_aa: ASSLAGREGETQY

v_call: TRBV28
j_call: TRBJ1-5
cdr3_aa: ASSFASGASNQPQH

v_call: TRBV4-3
j_call: TRBJ2-3
cdr3_aa: ASSQESSGAGDTQY

v_call: TRBV9
j_call: TRBJ1-2
cdr3_aa: ASSPQVGKLRHGYT

v_call: TRBV3-1/TRBV3-2
j_call: TRBJ1-2
cdr3_aa: ASSQVTLGYT

v_call: TRBV30
j_call: TRBJ1-4
cdr3_aa: AWSRGTSTNEKLF

v_call: TRBV19
j_call: TRBJ2-3
cdr3_aa: AIEAGQGTDTQY

v_call: TRBV7-8
j_call: TRBJ1-4
cdr3_aa: ASSFQSGQINEKLF

v_call: TRBV7-8
j_call: TRBJ1-1
cdr3_aa: ASSPQAGQGALATEAF

v_call: TRBV7-8
j_call: TRBJ1-3
cdr3_aa: ASSRLIQGSGNTIY

v_call: TRBV4-2
j_call: TRBJ2-3
cdr3_aa: ASSQGGSGRADTQY